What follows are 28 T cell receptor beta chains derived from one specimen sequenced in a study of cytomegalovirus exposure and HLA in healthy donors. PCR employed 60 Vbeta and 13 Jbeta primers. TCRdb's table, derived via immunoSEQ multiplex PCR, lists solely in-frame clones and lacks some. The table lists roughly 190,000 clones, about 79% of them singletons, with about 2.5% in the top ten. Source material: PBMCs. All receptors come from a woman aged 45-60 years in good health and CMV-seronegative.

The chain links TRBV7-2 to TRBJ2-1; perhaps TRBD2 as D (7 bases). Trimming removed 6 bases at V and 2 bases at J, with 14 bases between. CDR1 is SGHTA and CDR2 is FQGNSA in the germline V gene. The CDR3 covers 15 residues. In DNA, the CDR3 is TGTGCCAGCAGGCAGACGGGGGGCGCCTACAATGAGCAGTTCTTC. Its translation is CASRQTGGAYNEQFF.

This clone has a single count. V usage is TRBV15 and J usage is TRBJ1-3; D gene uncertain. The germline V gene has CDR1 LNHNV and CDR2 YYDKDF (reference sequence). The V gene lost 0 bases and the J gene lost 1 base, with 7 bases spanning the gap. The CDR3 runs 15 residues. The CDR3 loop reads CATSREYESGNTIYF. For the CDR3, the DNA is TGTGCCACCAGCAGAGAATACGAGTCTGGAAACACCATATATTTT. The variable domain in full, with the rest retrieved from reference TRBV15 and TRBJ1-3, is DAMVIQNPRYQVTQFGKPVTLSCSQTLNHNVMYWYQQKSSQAPKLLFHYYDKDFNNEADTPDNFQSRRPNTSFCFLDIRSPGLGDTAMYLCATSREYESGNTIYFGEGSWLTVV.

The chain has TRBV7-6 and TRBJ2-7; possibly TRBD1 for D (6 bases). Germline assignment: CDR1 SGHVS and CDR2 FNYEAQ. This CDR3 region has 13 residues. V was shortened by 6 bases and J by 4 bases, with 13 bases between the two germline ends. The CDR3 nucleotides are TGTGCCAGCAGTCAGGGGTCGGGGTACGAGCAGTACTTC. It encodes CASSQGSGYEQYF.

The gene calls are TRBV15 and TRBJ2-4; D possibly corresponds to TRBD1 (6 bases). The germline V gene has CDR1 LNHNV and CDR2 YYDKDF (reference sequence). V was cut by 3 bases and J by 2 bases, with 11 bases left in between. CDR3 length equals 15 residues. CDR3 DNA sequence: TGTGCCACCAGCAGGGAACAGGGAACCAAAAACATTCAGTACTTC. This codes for CATSREQGTKNIQYF. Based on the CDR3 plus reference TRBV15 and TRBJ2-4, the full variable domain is DAMVIQNPRYQVTQFGKPVTLSCSQTLNHNVMYWYQQKSSQAPKLLFHYYDKDFNNEADTPDNFQSRRPNTSFCFLDIRSPGLGDTAMYLCATSREQGTKNIQYFGAGTRLSVL.

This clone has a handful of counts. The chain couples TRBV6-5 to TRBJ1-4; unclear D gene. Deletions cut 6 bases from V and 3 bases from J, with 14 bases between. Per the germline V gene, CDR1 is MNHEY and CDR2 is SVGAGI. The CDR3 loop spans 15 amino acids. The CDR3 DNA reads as TGTGCCAGCAGCCCTTCACAGCCGCCTAATGAAAAACTGTTTTTT. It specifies CASSPSQPPNEKLFF.

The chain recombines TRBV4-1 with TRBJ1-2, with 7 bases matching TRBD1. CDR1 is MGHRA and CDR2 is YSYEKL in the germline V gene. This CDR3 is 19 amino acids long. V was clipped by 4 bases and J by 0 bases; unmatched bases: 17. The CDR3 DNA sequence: TGCGCCAGCAGCCTTAATCCCAGGACAGGTTCTTCCTCTAACTATGGCTACACCTTC. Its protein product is CASSLNPRTGSSSNYGYTF.

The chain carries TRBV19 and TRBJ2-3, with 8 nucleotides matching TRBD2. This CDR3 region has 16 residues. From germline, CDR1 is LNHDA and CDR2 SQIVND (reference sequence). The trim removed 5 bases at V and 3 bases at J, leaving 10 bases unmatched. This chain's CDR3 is CASSGEAGVGTDTQYF. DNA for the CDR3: TGTGCCAGTAGTGGGGAAGCGGGAGTGGGGACAGATACGCAGTATTTT.

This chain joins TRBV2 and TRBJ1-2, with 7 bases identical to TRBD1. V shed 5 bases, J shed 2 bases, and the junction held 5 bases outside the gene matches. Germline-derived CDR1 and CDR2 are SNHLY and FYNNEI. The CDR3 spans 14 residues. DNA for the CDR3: TGTGCCAGCAGTTACAGGGGTAGCAACTATGGCTACACCTTC. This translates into CASSYRGSNYGYTF.

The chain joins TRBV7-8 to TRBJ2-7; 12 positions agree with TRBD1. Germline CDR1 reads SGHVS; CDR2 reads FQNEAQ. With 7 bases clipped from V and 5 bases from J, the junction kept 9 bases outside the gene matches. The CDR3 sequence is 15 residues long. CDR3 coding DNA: TGTGCCAGCAAGGGACAGGGGGCAGTGAGAAACGAGCAGTACTTC. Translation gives CASKGQGAVRNEQYF.

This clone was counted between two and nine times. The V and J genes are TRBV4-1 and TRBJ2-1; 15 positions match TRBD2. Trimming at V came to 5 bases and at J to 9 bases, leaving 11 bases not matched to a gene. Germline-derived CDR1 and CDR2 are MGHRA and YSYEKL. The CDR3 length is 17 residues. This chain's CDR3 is CASSYLGLAGGRSEQFF. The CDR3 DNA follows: TGCGCCAGCAGCTACCTAGGACTAGCGGGAGGGCGGAGTGAGCAGTTCTTC.

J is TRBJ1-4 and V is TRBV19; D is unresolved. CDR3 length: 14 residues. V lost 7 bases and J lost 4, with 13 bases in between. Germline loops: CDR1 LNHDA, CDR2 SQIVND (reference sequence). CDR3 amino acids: CASIDTAGNEKLFF. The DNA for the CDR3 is TGTGCCAGTATTGACACCGCCGGTAATGAAAAACTGTTTTTT.

The CDR3 region is CASSLRQGGSSPLHF. Written as DNA, the CDR3 is TGTGCCAGCAGCCTCCGACAGGGCGGCAGTTCACCCCTCCACTTT. The rearrangement joins TRBV7-9 to TRBJ1-6, with 7 bases matching TRBD1. Germline loops: CDR1 SEHNR, CDR2 FQNEAQ (reference sequence). There are 15 residues in the CDR3. Trimming took 5 bases from V and 9 from J; bases not matched to a gene: 10.

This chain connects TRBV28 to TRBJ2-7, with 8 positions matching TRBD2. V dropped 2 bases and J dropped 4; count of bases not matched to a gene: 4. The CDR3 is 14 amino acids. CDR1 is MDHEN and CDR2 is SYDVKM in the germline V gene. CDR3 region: CASSLGGGRYEQYF. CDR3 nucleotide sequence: TGTGCCAGCAGTTTAGGGGGCGGGAGGTACGAGCAGTACTTC. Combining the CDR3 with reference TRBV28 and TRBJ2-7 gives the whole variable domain DVKVTQSSRYLVKRTGEKVFLECVQDMDHENMFWYRQDPGLGLRLIYFSYDVKMKEKGDIPEGYSVSREKKERFSLILESASTNQTSMYLCASSLGGGRYEQYFGPGTRLTVT.

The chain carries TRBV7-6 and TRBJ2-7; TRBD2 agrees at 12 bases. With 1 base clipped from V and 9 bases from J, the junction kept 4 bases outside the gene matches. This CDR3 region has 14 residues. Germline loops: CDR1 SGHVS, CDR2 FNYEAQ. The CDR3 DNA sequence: TGTGCCAGCAGCTTAGTGCTAGCGGGGGGGTGGCAGTACTTC. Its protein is CASSLVLAGGWQYF.

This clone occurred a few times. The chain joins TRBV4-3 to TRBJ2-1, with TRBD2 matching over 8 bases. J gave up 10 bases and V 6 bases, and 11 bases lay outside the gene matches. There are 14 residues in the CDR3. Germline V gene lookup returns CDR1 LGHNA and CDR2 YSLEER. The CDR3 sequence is CASRGTSESSEQFF. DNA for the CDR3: TGCGCCAGCAGAGGGACTAGTGAATCATCCGAGCAGTTCTTC.

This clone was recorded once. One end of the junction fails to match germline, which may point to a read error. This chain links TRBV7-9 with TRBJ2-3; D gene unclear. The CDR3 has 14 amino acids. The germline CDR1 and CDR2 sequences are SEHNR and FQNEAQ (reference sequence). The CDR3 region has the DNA TGTTCCAGCAGCTTAAGCCAGAGTCGGGTTACGCAGTATTTT. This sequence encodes CSSSLSQSRVTQYF. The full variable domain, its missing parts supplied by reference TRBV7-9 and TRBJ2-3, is DTGVSQNPRHKITKRGQNVTFRCDPISEHNRLYWYRQTLGQGPEFLTYFQNEAQLEKSRLLSDRFSAERPKGSFSTLEIQRTEQGDSAMYLCSSSLSQSRVTQYFGPGTRLTVL.

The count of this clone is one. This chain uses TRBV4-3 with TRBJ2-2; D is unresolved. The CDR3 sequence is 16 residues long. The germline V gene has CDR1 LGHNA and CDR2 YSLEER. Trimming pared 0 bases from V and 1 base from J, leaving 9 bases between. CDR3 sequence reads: CASSQEGTVNTGELFF. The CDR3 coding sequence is TGCGCCAGCAGCCAAGAAGGTACAGTGAACACCGGGGAGCTGTTTTTT.

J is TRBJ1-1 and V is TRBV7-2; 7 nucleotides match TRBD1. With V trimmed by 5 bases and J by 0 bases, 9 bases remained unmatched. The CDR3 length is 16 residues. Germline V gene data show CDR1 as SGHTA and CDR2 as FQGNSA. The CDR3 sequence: CASSRRDRPMNTEAFF. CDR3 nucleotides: TGTGCCAGCAGCCGCCGGGACAGACCCATGAACACTGAAGCTTTCTTT.

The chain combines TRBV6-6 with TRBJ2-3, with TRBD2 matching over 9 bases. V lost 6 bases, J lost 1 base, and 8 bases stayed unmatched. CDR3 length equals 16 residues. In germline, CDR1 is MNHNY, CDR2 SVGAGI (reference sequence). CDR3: CASSLAGPQGTDTQYF. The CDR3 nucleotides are TGTGCCAGCAGCCTAGCGGGGCCCCAGGGCACAGATACGCAGTATTTT.

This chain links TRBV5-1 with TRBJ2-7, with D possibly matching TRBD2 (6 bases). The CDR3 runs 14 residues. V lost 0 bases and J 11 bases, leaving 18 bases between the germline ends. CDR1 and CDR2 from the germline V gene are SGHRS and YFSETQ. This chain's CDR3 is CASSLGQKAGFEYF. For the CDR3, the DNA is TGCGCCAGCAGCTTGGGGCAGAAGGCGGGGTTCGAGTACTTC.

CDR3 sequence: CSAKGNNEQFF. The CDR3 coding sequence is TGCAGTGCCAAGGGGAACAATGAGCAGTTCTTC. This rearrangement joins TRBV20-1 to TRBJ2-1; tentative D call: TRBD1 (5 bases). This CDR3 comprises 11 residues. Between the trimmed V and J ends, which lost 6 bases and 5 bases, there was a span of 8 bases. Per the germline V gene, CDR1 is DFQATT and CDR2 is SNEGSKA (reference sequence).

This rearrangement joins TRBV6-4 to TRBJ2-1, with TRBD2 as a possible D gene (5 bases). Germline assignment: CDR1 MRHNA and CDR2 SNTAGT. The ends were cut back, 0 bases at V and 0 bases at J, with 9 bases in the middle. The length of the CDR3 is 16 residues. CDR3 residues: CASSDSRESSYNEQFF. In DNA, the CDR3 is TGTGCCAGCAGTGACTCGAGGGAAAGCTCCTACAATGAGCAGTTCTTC.

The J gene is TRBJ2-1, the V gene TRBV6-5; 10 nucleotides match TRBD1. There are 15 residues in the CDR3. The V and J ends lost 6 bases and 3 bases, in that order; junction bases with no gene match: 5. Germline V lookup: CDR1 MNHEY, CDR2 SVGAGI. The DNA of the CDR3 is TGTGCCAGCAGAGGAAGGACAGGGGGCTACAATGAGCAGTTCTTC. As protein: CASRGRTGGYNEQFF.

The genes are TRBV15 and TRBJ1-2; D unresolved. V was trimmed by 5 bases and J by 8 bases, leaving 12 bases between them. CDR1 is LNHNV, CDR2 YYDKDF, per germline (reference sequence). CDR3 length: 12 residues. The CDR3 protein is CATSSGPWGYTF. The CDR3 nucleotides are TGTGCCACCAGCTCAGGCCCCTGGGGCTACACCTTC.

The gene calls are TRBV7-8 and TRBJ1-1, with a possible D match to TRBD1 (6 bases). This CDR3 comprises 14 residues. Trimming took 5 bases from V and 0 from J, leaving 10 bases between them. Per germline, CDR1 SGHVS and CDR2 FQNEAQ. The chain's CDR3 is CASSQQGMNTEAFF. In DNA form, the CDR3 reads TGTGCCAGCAGCCAACAGGGAATGAACACTGAAGCTTTCTTT.

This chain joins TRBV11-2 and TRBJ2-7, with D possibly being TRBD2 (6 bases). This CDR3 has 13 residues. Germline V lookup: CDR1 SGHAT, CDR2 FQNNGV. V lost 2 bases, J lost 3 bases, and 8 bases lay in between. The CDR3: CASSLRRGYEQYF. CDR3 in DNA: TGTGCCAGCAGCTTACGGAGGGGCTACGAGCAGTACTTC.

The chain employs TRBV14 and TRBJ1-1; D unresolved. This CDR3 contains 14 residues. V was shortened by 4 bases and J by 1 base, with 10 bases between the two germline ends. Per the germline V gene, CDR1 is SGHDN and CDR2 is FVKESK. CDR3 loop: CASSLLSQNTEAFF. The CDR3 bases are TGTGCCAGCAGCCTACTCTCCCAGAACACTGAAGCTTTCTTT.

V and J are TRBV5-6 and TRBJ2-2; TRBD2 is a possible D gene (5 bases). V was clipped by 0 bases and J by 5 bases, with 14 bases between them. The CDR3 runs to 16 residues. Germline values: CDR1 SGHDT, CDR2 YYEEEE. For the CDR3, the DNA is TGTGCCAGCAGCTTGGACGGGATCCTAACTACCGGGGAGCTGTTTTTT. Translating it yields CASSLDGILTTGELFF.